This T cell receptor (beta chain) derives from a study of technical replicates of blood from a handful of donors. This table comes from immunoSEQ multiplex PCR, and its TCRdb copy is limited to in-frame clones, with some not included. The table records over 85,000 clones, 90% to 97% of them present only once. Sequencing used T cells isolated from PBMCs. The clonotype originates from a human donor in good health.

The CDR3 loop is CASSYGTGDQPQHF. DNA for the CDR3: TGTGCCAGCAGTTACGGGACAGGGGATCAGCCCCAGCATTTT. The chain recombines TRBV6-6 with TRBJ1-5; the match to TRBD1 covers 10 bases. The germline V gene has CDR1 MNHNY and CDR2 SVGAGI (reference sequence). The CDR3 sequence is 14 residues long. After removal of 2 bases from V and 5 bases from J, the junction contained 0 bases not matched to a gene.